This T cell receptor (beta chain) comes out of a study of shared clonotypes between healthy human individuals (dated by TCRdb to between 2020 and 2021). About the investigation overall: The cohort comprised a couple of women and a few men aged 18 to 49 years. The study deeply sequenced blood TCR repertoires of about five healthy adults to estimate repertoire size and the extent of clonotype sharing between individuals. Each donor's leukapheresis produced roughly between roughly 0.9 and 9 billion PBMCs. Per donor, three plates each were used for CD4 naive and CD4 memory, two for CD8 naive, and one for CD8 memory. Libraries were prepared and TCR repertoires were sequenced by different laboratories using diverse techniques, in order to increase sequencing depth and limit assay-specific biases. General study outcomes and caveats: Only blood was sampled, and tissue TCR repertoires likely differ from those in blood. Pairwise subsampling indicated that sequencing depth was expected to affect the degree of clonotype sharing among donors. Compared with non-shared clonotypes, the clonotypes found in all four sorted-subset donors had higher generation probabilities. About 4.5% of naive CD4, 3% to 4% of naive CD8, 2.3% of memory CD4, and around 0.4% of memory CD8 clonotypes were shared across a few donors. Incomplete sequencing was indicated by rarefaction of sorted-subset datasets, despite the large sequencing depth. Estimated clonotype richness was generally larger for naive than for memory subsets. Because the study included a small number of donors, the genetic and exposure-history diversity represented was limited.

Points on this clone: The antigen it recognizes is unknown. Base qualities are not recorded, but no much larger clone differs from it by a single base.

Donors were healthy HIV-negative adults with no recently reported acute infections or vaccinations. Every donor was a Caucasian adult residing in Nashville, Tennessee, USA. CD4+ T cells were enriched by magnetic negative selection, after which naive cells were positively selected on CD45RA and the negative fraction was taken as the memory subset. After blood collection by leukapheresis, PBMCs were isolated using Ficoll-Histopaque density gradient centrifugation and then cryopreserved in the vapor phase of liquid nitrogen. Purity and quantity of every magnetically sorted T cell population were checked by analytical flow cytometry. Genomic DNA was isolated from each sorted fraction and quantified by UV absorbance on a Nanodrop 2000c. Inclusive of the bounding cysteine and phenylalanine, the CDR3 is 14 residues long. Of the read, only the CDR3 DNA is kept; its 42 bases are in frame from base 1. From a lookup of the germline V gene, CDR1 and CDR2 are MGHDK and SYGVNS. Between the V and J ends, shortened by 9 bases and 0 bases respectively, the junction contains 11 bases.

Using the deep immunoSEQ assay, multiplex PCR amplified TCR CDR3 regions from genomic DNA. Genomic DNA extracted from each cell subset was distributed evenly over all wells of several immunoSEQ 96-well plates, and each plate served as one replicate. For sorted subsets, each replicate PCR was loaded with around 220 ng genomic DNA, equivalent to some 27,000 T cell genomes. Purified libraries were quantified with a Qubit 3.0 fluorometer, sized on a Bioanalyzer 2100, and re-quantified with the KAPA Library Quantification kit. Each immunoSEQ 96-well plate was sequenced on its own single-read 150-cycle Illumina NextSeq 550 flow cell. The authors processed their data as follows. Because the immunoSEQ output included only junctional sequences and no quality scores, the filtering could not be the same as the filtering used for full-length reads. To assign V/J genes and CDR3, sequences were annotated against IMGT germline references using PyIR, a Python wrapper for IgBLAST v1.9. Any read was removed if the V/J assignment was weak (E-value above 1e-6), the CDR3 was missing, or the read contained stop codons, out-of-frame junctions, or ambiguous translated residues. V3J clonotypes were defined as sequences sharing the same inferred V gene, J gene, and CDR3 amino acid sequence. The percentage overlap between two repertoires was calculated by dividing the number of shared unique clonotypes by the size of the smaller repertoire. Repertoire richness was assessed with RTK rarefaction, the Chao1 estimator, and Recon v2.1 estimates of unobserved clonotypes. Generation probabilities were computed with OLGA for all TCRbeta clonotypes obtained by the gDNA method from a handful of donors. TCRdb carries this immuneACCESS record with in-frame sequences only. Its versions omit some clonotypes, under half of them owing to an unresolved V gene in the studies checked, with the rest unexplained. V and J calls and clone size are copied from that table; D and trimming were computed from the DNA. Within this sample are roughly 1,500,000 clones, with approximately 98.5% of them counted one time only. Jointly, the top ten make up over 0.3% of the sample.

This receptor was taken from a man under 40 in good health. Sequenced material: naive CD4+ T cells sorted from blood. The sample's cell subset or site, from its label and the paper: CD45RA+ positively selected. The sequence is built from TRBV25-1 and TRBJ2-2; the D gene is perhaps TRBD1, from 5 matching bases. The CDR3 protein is CASRQFANTGELFF. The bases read TGTGCCAGTCGACAGTTCGCGAACACCGGGGAGCTGTTTTTT.